A selection of T cell receptor beta chains follows, all from one sample in a study of patients and donors after allogeneic stem cell transplantation. TCRdb reprocessed the RT-PCR reads with MiXCR, giving one entry per CDR3 protein. The sample lists 920,000 or so distinct CDR3 sequences; roughly 18% were seen once. The sample taken for sequencing was blood, either unsorted or a sorted T cell fraction (not recorded which). The receptors here all came from a human donor who was either an allogeneic HSCT recipient or a stem cell or donor lymphocyte infusion donor (not recorded which). It is not recorded whose cells these are; they may come from a transplant donor. CDR3s include the opening cysteine and the closing phenylalanine or tryptophan. A D gene is named only where the DNA matches it firmly. Not every row has a clone size; where given, it reads once, few, many or a size class.

>few|TRBJ2-1|TRBV7-6|-
CASSFTTSIYNEQFF
TGTGCCAGCAGCTTTACCACTAGCATCTACAATGAGCAGTTCTTC
>-|TRBJ2-5|TRBV6-1|TRBD2
CASTQPPSGTSIIETQYF
TGTGCCAGCACCCAACCCCCCTCCGGGACTAGTATTATAGAGACCCAGTACTTC
>few|TRBJ1-2|TRBV28|-
CASTSGVSYGYTF
TGTGCCAGCACCTCAGGGGTTTCCTATGGCTACACCTTC
>few|TRBJ1-2|TRBV12-3/TRBV12-4|-
CASSLEADPNYGYTF
TGTGCCAGCAGTTTAGAGGCGGACCCGAACTATGGCTACACCTTC
>-|TRBJ2-5|TRBV20-1|-
CSVQRGVGETQYF
TGCAGTGTCCAGAGGGGAGTTGGAGAGACCCAGTACTTC
>-|TRBJ2-6|TRBV5-6|-
CASSRWSGNSGANVLTF
TGTGCCAGCAGTCGATGGTCAGGTAACTCTGGGGCCAACGTCCTGACTTTC
>-|TRBJ2-5|TRBV29-1|-
CSVFLAFQETQYF
TGCAGCGTTTTCCTAGCGTTCCAAGAGACCCAGTACTTC
>many|TRBJ2-5|TRBV4-1|TRBD1
CASSQGQGRETQYF
TGCGCCAGCAGCCAAGGACAGGGGAGAGAGACCCAGTACTTC
>few|TRBJ1-2|TRBV25-1|TRBD1
CASRTGGHGYTF
TGTGCCAGCAGAACAGGGGGTCATGGCTACACCTTC
>few|TRBJ2-7|TRBV15|TRBD1
CATSRDRAAYEQYF
TGTGCCACCAGCAGGGACAGGGCGGCCTACGAGCAGTACTTC
>-|TRBJ1-1|TRBV20-1|-
CSALAGITEAFF
TGCAGTGCCTTAGCAGGGATCACTGAAGCTTTCTTT
>-|TRBJ2-7|TRBV6-5|-
CASSYWPLRGDEQYF
TGTGCCAGCAGTTACTGGCCCTTGCGGGGAGACGAGCAGTACTTC
>few|TRBJ2-1|TRBV2|TRBD1
CASSEARGSSYNEQFF
TGTGCCAGCAGTGAAGCCAGGGGGAGCTCCTACAATGAGCAGTTCTTC
>-|TRBJ2-5|TRBV30|-
CAWSVSHGAVQETQYF
TGTGCCTGGAGTGTTAGCCACGGGGCAGTCCAAGAGACCCAGTACTTC
>-|TRBJ2-7|TRBV7-3|TRBD2
CASSLLAGENEQYF
TGTGCCAGCAGCTTACTAGCGGGAGAAAACGAGCAGTACTTC
>many|TRBJ2-3|TRBV12-3/TRBV12-4|TRBD1
CASSLQGADTQYF
TGCGCCAGCAGCCTACAGGGGGCAGATACGCAGTATTTT
>-|TRBJ2-7|TRBV6-1|-
CASRPGTQYEQYF
TGTGCCAGCAGACCCGGGACGCAATACGAGCAGTACTTC
>-|TRBJ2-5|TRBV9|-
CASSVDGPPETQYF
TGTGCCAGCAGCGTAGATGGACCCCCAGAGACCCAGTACTTC
>many|TRBJ1-6|TRBV28|-
CATATPGEWMSYNSPLHF
TGTGCCACAGCCACTCCAGGCGAGTGGATGTCCTATAATTCACCCCTCCACTTT
>few|TRBJ2-5|TRBV12-3/TRBV12-4|-
CASSLSEETQYF
TGTGCCAGCAGTTTATCAGAGGAGACCCAGTACTTC
>few|TRBJ2-7|TRBV4-3|-
CASSQDVGNSYEQYF
TGCGCCAGCAGCCAAGATGTGGGGAACTCCTACGAGCAGTACTTC
>many|TRBJ2-2|TRBV4-2|-
CASSPRQTGELFF
TGTGCCAGCAGCCCACGGCAGACCGGGGAGCTGTTTTTT
>-|TRBJ2-7|TRBV5-1|-
CASSSGLGIRHEQYF
TGCGCCAGCAGCTCGGGCCTCGGGATTAGGCACGAGCAGTACTTC
>-|TRBJ1-1|TRBV20-1|TRBD1
CSATRDRGLTTEAFF
TGCAGTGCGACCCGGGACAGGGGGTTAACCACTGAAGCTTTCTTT
>-|TRBJ1-6|TRBV6-5|-
CASSFALDANSPLHF
TGTGCCAGCAGTTTCGCCCTTGATGCCAATTCACCCCTCCACTTT
>many|TRBJ1-5|TRBV12-3/TRBV12-4|-
CASSETGTGDQPQHF
TGTGCCAGCAGTGAAACCGGGACCGGGGATCAGCCCCAGCATTTT
>-|TRBJ2-5|TRBV4-1|TRBD2
CASSQAGTSGVRETQYF
TGCGCCAGCAGCCAAGCCGGGACTAGCGGGGTTCGGGAGACCCAGTACTTC
>-|TRBJ2-7|TRBV12-3/TRBV12-4|-
CASSSGLYFNEQYF
TGTGCCAGCAGTTCGGGACTCTATTTCAACGAGCAGTACTTC
>-|TRBJ2-7|TRBV20-1|TRBD1
CSARDDRGNNLYEQYF
TGCAGTGCTAGAGATGACAGGGGGAATAACCTCTACGAGCAGTACTTC
>few|TRBJ2-7|TRBV20-1|TRBD2
CSAREVAGEYEQYF
TGCAGTGCTAGAGAGGTAGCGGGAGAATACGAGCAGTACTTC
>-|TRBJ2-2|TRBV7-3|TRBD1
CATRDRGNTGELFF
TGTGCCACAAGGGACAGGGGGAACACCGGGGAGCTGTTTTTT
>many|TRBJ2-1|TRBV12-3/TRBV12-4|TRBD1
CASSPLRGQGLSEQFF
TGTGCCAGCAGTCCCCTAAGAGGACAGGGTTTGTCTGAGCAGTTCTTC
>-|TRBJ2-1|TRBV2|TRBD2
CASSETGTSIYNEQFF
TGTGCCAGCAGTGAGACCGGGACTAGTATATACAATGAGCAGTTCTTC
>-|TRBJ2-7|TRBV20-1|TRBD2
CSARDSEREVYEQYF
TGCAGTGCTAGAGATTCGGAGCGGGAGGTTTACGAGCAGTACTTC
>-|TRBJ1-4|TRBV5-1|-
CASTDPLREKLFF
TGCGCCAGCACTGACCCCCTGCGGGAAAAACTGTTTTTT
>-|TRBJ2-5|TRBV24-1|-
CATSDSPQVGQETQYF
TGTGCCACCAGTGATTCCCCACAGGTGGGCCAAGAGACCCAGTACTTC
>-|TRBJ2-1|TRBV7-3|-
CASNPEGPSSYNEQFF
TGTGCCAGCAATCCCGAGGGGCCCAGCTCCTACAATGAGCAGTTCTTC
>-|TRBJ2-7|TRBV29-1|-
CSVEDSAGSSYEQYF
TGCAGCGTTGAAGATTCAGCAGGCAGCTCCTACGAGCAGTACTTC
>many|TRBJ2-7|TRBV7-6|-
CASSLLRGSYEQYF
TGTGCCAGCAGTTTACTCAGGGGCTCCTACGAGCAGTACTTC
>-|TRBJ1-2|TRBV24-1|-
CATSDPTGPSNYGYTF
TGTGCCACCAGTGATCCGACGGGCCCCTCTAACTATGGCTACACCTTC
>few|TRBJ1-2|TRBV5-1|TRBD1
CASSDQQGAGYTF
TGCGCCAGCAGCGATCAACAGGGGGCTGGCTACACCTTC
>many|TRBJ2-3|TRBV7-8|-
CASSLEGSDTQYF
TGTGCCAGCAGCTTAGAAGGATCAGATACGCAGTATTTT
>few|TRBJ2-2|TRBV12-3/TRBV12-4|-
CASSLSQVGELFF
TGTGCCAGCAGTCTCTCTCAGGTCGGGGAGCTGTTTTTT
>-|TRBJ2-1|TRBV19|TRBD2
CASSISLAGGFYNEQFF
TGTGCCAGTAGTATAAGTCTAGCGGGGGGCTTCTACAATGAGCAGTTCTTC
>few|TRBJ1-1|TRBV12-3/TRBV12-4|-
CASSFGRPMNTEAFF
TGTGCCAGCAGTTTCGGCAGGCCGATGAACACTGAAGCTTTCTTT
>few|TRBJ1-1|TRBV10-3|-
CAITTGRNTEAFF
TGTGCCATCACCACCGGACGGAACACTGAAGCTTTCTTT
>many|TRBJ1-1|TRBV20-1|-
CSAKFAAVKNTEAFF
TGCAGTGCTAAATTCGCAGCAGTAAAGAACACTGAAGCTTTCTTT
>-|TRBJ2-5|TRBV20-1|-
CSARGRLETQYF
TGCAGTGCAAGGGGCAGGTTAGAGACCCAGTACTTC
>few|TRBJ2-6|TRBV24-1|-
CATRNSGANVLTF
TGTGCCACCAGGAACTCTGGGGCCAACGTCCTGACTTTC
>-|TRBJ2-1|TRBV5-5|TRBD1
CASSFRQGASYNEQFF
TGTGCCAGCAGCTTTCGACAGGGGGCATCCTACAATGAGCAGTTCTTC
>-|TRBJ2-7|TRBV9|-
CASSVAVGTEQYF
TGTGCCAGCAGCGTAGCTGTCGGGACCGAGCAGTACTTC
>few|TRBJ2-1|TRBV19|TRBD1
CASSFRTGANEQFF
TGTGCCAGTAGTTTCAGGACAGGGGCGAATGAGCAGTTCTTC
>once|TRBJ1-5|TRBV12-1|-
CASSFERGLYQPQHF
TGTGCCAGCAGCTTTGAAAGGGGCCTATATCAGCCCCAGCATTTT